The 12 T cell receptor beta chains below come from one sample, sequenced in a study of blood T cell repertoires in COVID-19 (dated by TCRdb to 2020 to 2022). Library construction relied on the immunoSEQ multiplex PCR assay. Entries here come from immuneACCESS through TCRdb and include only in-frame sequences with V and J called. Some clones fail to appear in such tables; in the studies checked, an unresolved V gene covers under half of the shortfall, and the cause of the remainder is unknown. Present in this sample are about 500,000 clones, about 88% of which were seen just once. Of the sample, around 0.9% falls within the top ten clones. The sequencing sample was made of peripheral blood. These receptors were taken from a man aged 18 to 30 with COVID-19, enrolled during active disease.

The CDR3 loop reads CASPGGSGASYEQYF. The CDR3 DNA sequence: TGTGCAAGCCCCGGCGGGAGCGGCGCGAGCTACGAGCAGTACTTC. The chain uses TRBV12-2 and TRBJ2-7; whether TRBD2, the table's D call, matches the DNA was not checked. TRBV12-2 is deemed a pseudogene. This CDR3 is 15 amino acids long.

The chain is built from TRBV2 and TRBJ1-5; a weak D match, TRBD1 (5 bases). This CDR3 region has 17 residues. Trimming pared 2 bases from V and 0 bases from J, leaving 14 bases between. Germline CDR1 reads SNHLY; CDR2 reads FYNNEI. The CDR3 coding sequence is TGTGCCAGCAGTGAACCCCCAGGGCTCTATAGCAATCAGCCCCAGCATTTT. Translated, it gives CASSEPPGLYSNQPQHF.

The chain is built from TRBV24-1 and TRBJ2-1; D might be TRBD1 (5 bases). CDR3 length: 14 amino acids. The V end lost 9 bases, the J end lost 1 base, and 12 bases lay between the germline ends. Per the germline V gene, CDR1 is KGHDR and CDR2 is SFDVKD. The CDR3 sequence: CATQRGGSYNEQFF. The CDR3 nucleotides are TGTGCCACCCAAAGGGGTGGTTCCTACAATGAGCAGTTCTTC.

The genes are TRBV10-2 and TRBJ2-3, with a possible D match to TRBD2 (7 bases). V lost 8 bases and J 0 bases, leaving 18 bases between the germline ends. Germline CDR1 and CDR2: WSHSY and SAAADI. The CDR3 contains 16 residues. The CDR3 protein is CASFARGAFSTDTQYF. In nucleotides, the CDR3 is TGCGCCAGCTTCGCCCGGGGGGCCTTCAGCACAGATACGCAGTATTTT.

The chain employs TRBV9 and TRBJ1-4, with D unresolved. V was pared by 4 bases and J by 8 bases, with 15 bases between. Germline CDR1 is SGDLS and CDR2 is YYNGEE. The CDR3 spans 14 residues. The CDR3 sequence is CASSPSEPREKLFF. The CDR3 nucleotides read TGTGCCAGCAGCCCCTCGGAGCCGAGGGAAAAACTGTTTTTT.

The rearrangement links TRBV7-9 to TRBJ1-2; possible D gene TRBD1, 5 bases. There are 15 residues in the CDR3. The V and J ends lost 2 bases and 4 bases respectively, with 14 bases between them. Germline V lookup: CDR1 SEHNR, CDR2 FQNEAQ (reference sequence). The CDR3 DNA reads as TGTGCCAGCAGCTTATTAGGGGTAGATAGCTATGGCTACACCTTC. The encoded protein is CASSLLGVDSYGYTF.

This clone was counted once. The J gene is TRBJ2-2, the V gene TRBV5-5; D may be TRBD2 (6 bases). Germline V gives CDR1 SGHKS, CDR2 YYEKEE (reference sequence). There are 15 residues in the CDR3. Deletions cut 4 bases from V and 7 bases from J, with 17 bases between. DNA for the CDR3: TGTGCCAGCAGCCCGCGTCCTAGCGCTGGCGGGGAGCTGTTTTTT. It codes for CASSPRPSAGGELFF.

The chain recombines TRBV6-5 with TRBJ2-7, with D perhaps TRBD1 (5 bases). Per the germline V gene, CDR1 is MNHEY and CDR2 is SVGAGI. Trimming cost V 4 bases and J 2 bases, with 9 bases left between them. The CDR3 runs 13 residues. CDR3 nucleotide sequence: TGTGCCAGCAGTTTAGGACAAACCTACGAGCAGTACTTC. This translates into CASSLGQTYEQYF.

This chain joins TRBV2 and TRBJ2-1; TRBD2 aligns across 13 bases. Losses at the gene ends were 7 bases for V and 4 bases for J; bases not matched to a gene: 4. In germline, CDR1 is SNHLY, CDR2 FYNNEI. CDR3 length: 15 amino acids. CDR3 loop: CASTSGLAGYNEQFF. The CDR3 coding sequence is TGTGCCAGCACTTCGGGACTAGCGGGGTACAATGAGCAGTTCTTC.

The CDR3 is CAISGGQGVSYEQYF. Here the CDR3 DNA reads TGTGCCATCAGTGGCGGACAGGGGGTTTCCTACGAGCAGTACTTC. V is TRBV10-3 and J is TRBJ2-7; 10 positions match TRBD1. V trimming: 4 bases; J trimming: 1 base; junction bases outside the gene matches: 4. The CDR3 is 15 residues long. Germline V lookup: CDR1 ENHRY, CDR2 SYGVKD.

This rearrangement joins TRBV19 to TRBJ1-2; the match to TRBD1 covers 7 bases. The germline V gene encodes CDR1 LNHDA and CDR2 SQIVND (reference sequence). J gave up 4 bases and V 5 bases, and 10 bases lay outside the gene matches. The CDR3 length is 15 residues. The DNA for the CDR3 is TGTGCCAGTAGTGCTGGATGGACAGGAGGCTATGGCTACACCTTC. Translated, it gives CASSAGWTGGYGYTF.

V and J are TRBV4-2 and TRBJ2-5, with TRBD2 matching over 8 bases. With V trimmed by 1 base and J by 5 bases, 9 bases remained unmatched. The length of the CDR3 is 16 residues. Germline V gene data show CDR1 as LGHNA and CDR2 as YNFKEQ. This chain's CDR3 is CASSQAGGRSRETQYF. CDR3 DNA sequence: TGTGCCAGCAGCCAAGCGGGGGGGCGGTCCAGGGAGACCCAGTACTTC.